The T cell receptor (beta chain) described here comes from a study of OX40 agonist ivuxolimab in advanced cancers. Notes on the study in general: The average count of expanded clones was higher among CD8+ T cells than among CD4+.

Sequenced by immunoSEQ multiplex PCR; TCRdb stores in-frame clones only, minus some. This table holds tens of thousands of clones, around 91% found once. To note about this clone: Its target is unknown.

CDR1 and CDR2 (germline): SGHAT, FQNNGV. The CDR3 contains 17 residues. Trimming removed 5 bases at V and 0 bases at J, with 18 bases between. The TCR originated in an adult with an advanced solid tumor such as melanoma, head and neck, liver or kidney cancer. The chain carries TRBV11-2 and TRBJ2-3; D unclear. Source: CD4+ or CD8+ T cells sorted from blood, taken in a trial of the OX40 agonist ivuxolimab. CDR3 coding DNA: TGTGCCAGCAGCCATAGCCTCAGAGACCCTAGCACAGATACGCAGTATTTT. Protein: CASSHSLRDPSTDTQYF.